The 22 T cell receptor beta chains below all came from one sample that was sequenced in a study of T cell responses to AZD1222 COVID-19 vaccine. The data were produced by immunoSEQ multiplex PCR, yet TCRdb's version contains in-frame clones alone and is incomplete. The sample has approximately 140,000 clones, around 90% seen once. Specimen: peripheral blood, collected on day 0 of MenACWY control vaccination. These receptors all come from an adult in good health.

The chain is built from TRBV9 and TRBJ2-1, with 7 nucleotides matching TRBD1. The CDR3 sequence is 14 residues long. CDR1 and CDR2 from the germline V gene are SGDLS and YYNGEE. The V and J ends lost 2 bases and 8 bases, in that order; junction bases with no gene match: 7. The CDR3 sequence is CASSVRTGSYEQFF. For the CDR3, the DNA is TGTGCCAGCAGCGTCAGGACAGGATCGTATGAGCAGTTCTTC.

The J gene is TRBJ1-1, the V gene TRBV5-1; D remains ambiguous. Germline assignment: CDR1 SGHRS and CDR2 YFSETQ. The CDR3 spans 13 residues. V lost 3 bases and J lost 0, with 6 bases in between. CDR3 DNA: TGCGCCAGCAGCTCCTACCTGAACACTGAAGCTTTCTTT. Translating gives CASSSYLNTEAFF.

The chain links TRBV4-1 to TRBJ1-4, with 9 bases lining up with TRBD1. After removal of 3 bases from V and 3 bases from J, the junction contained 8 bases not matched to a gene. Germline values: CDR1 MGHRA, CDR2 YSYEKL. The CDR3 covers 17 residues. Written as DNA, the CDR3 is TGCGCCAGCAGCCACCGACAGGGGGGTATGTCTAATGAAAAACTGTTTTTT. It yields the protein CASSHRQGGMSNEKLFF.

The chain is built from TRBV24-1 and TRBJ2-1; TRBD2 aligns across 9 bases. CDR3 length equals 14 residues. V shed 10 bases and J 8 bases; nucleotides not matched to a gene: 11. CDR1 is KGHDR, CDR2 SFDVKD, per germline. The CDR3 coding sequence is TGTGCCACACAAGTTAGCGGGAGTTTCGATGAGCAGTTCTTC. It codes for CATQVSGSFDEQFF.

The genes are TRBV10-3 and TRBJ2-7, with D unresolved. V was shortened by 10 bases and J by 0 bases, with 13 bases between the two germline ends. Germline loops: CDR1 ENHRY, CDR2 SYGVKD. The CDR3 is 13 amino acids. The DNA of the CDR3 is TGTGCCACCAGCCTTCCCCCCTCCTACGAGCAGTACTTC. This sequence encodes CATSLPPSYEQYF.

The rearrangement links TRBV12-5 to TRBJ2-3, with D uncertain. The CDR3 extends over 11 amino acids. Germline V gene lookup returns CDR1 LGHNT and CDR2 FRNRAP. V was trimmed by 3 bases and J by 5 bases, leaving 3 bases between them. The CDR3 DNA follows: TGTGCTAGTGGTTTAAGAGATACGCAGTATTTT. Amino acids: CASGLRDTQYF.

The genes are TRBV2 and TRBJ1-1; TRBD1 is a possible D gene (5 bases). The CDR3 sequence is 14 residues long. The germline V and J ends were trimmed by 8 bases and 0 bases, with 13 bases remaining between them. The V gene's germline CDR1 is SNHLY and CDR2 FYNNEI. The CDR3 region is CASGQRGLNTEAFF. The CDR3 DNA reads TGTGCCAGCGGCCAGCGGGGCCTGAACACTGAAGCTTTCTTT.

This sequence joins TRBV6-5 and TRBJ1-2, with 10 nucleotides matching TRBD1. The CDR3 has 16 amino acids. V dropped 2 bases and J dropped 3; count of bases not matched to a gene: 6. Per germline, CDR1 MNHEY and CDR2 SVGAGI. CDR3 amino acids: CASSYPGDRGDYGYTF. The CDR3 bases are TGTGCCAGCAGTTACCCGGGGGACAGGGGTGACTATGGCTACACCTTC.

This sequence joins TRBV18 and TRBJ1-1; D remains unclear. The CDR3 runs to 19 residues. V was shortened by 3 bases and J by 2 bases, with 25 bases between the two germline ends. Germline values: CDR1 KGHSH, CDR2 LQKENI. For the CDR3, the DNA is TGTGCCAGCTCACCTCTAGCAGGCAGGATGCTAGTAGGAAACACTGAAGCTTTCTTT. It is translated as CASSPLAGRMLVGNTEAFF.

In DNA form, the CDR3 reads TGTGCCAGCAGTTGGATAGCGGGAGAGGGTTACGAGCAGTACTTC. It is translated as CASSWIAGEGYEQYF. V gene TRBV6-6 combines with J gene TRBJ2-7; TRBD2 aligns across 9 bases. The germline V gene has CDR1 MNHNY and CDR2 SVGAGI (reference sequence). After removal of 4 bases from V and 4 bases from J, the junction contained 8 bases not matched to a gene. The CDR3 has 15 amino acids.

The chain combines TRBV2 with TRBJ2-1; TRBD1 agrees at 9 bases. The CDR3 length is 14 residues. Germline lookup yields CDR1 SNHLY and CDR2 FYNNEI. The trim removed 8 bases at V and 2 bases at J, leaving 4 bases unmatched. The CDR3 DNA reads as TGTGCCAGCGACAGGGGGAAAACCTACAATGAGCAGTTCTTC. This codes for CASDRGKTYNEQFF.

The J gene is TRBJ1-2, the V gene TRBV6-5; TRBD1 matches 7 bases. Per the germline V gene, CDR1 is MNHEY and CDR2 is SVGAGI. This CDR3 is built from 15 residues. J was trimmed by 1 base and V by 6 bases; bases with no gene match: 8. The CDR3 sequence: CASSSGQLYNYGYTF. The CDR3, as DNA: TGTGCCAGCAGCTCGGGACAGCTGTATAACTATGGCTACACCTTC.

This clone was seen only once. The chain links TRBV28 to TRBJ1-3; D possibly corresponds to TRBD1 (6 bases). The ends were cut back, 5 bases at V and 8 bases at J, with 19 bases in the middle. CDR3 size: 15 residues. CDR1 is MDHEN and CDR2 is SYDVKM in the germline V gene. The CDR3 sequence is CASSGPGQKSYTIYF. The DNA of the CDR3 is TGTGCCAGCAGTGGGCCGGGACAAAAAAGCTACACCATATATTTT.

This chain joins TRBV5-5 and TRBJ1-2; 9 bases line up with TRBD1. V trimming: 1 base; J trimming: 6 bases; junction bases outside the gene matches: 1. Germline values: CDR1 SGHKS, CDR2 YYEKEE (reference sequence). This CDR3 is 13 amino acids long. The CDR3 is CASSLRTGDGYTF. CDR3 sequence (DNA): TGTGCCAGCAGCTTGCGGACAGGGGATGGCTACACCTTC.

V is TRBV2 and J is TRBJ2-1, with 9 bases that match TRBD2. The germline gives CDR1 SNHLY, CDR2 FYNNEI. CDR3 length equals 17 residues. Unmatched junction bases numbered 7, after V lost 1 base and J lost 3 bases. CDR3: CASSEVGSGSSYNEQFF. CDR3 in DNA: TGTGCCAGCAGTGAAGTCGGTAGCGGGAGCAGCTACAATGAGCAGTTCTTC.

J is TRBJ1-6 and V is TRBV18; 8 bases match TRBD1. The CDR3 runs to 13 residues. V gave up 7 bases and J gave up 8 bases; unmatched junction bases: 4. Germline CDR1 reads KGHSH; CDR2 reads LQKENI. The CDR3 here is CASFTGGYSPLHF. The CDR3, as DNA: TGTGCCAGCTTTACAGGGGGATATTCACCCCTCCACTTT.

The genes are TRBV18 and TRBJ1-5; TRBD1 is a possible D gene (5 bases). V gave up 1 base and J gave up 4 bases, with 8 bases separating them. The CDR3 spans 14 residues. The germline CDR1 and CDR2 sequences are KGHSH and LQKENI. CDR3 in amino acids: CASSPRGGNQPQHF. In nucleotides, the CDR3 is TGTGCCAGCTCACCACGGGGGGGAAATCAGCCCCAGCATTTT.

The rearrangement joins TRBV18 to TRBJ2-5; unclear D gene. Germline-derived CDR1 and CDR2 are KGHSH and LQKENI. Trimming took 5 bases from V and 5 from J, leaving 12 bases between them. The CDR3 totals 13 residues. The CDR3 is CASSSGPRETQYF. The CDR3 region has the DNA TGTGCCAGCTCATCCGGGCCAAGGGAGACCCAGTACTTC.

This clone was picked up one time. The rearrangement links TRBV6-5 to TRBJ1-1; a weak D match, TRBD1 (5 bases). V was clipped by 0 bases and J by 11 bases, with 16 bases between them. Looked up from germline, CDR1 is MNHEY and CDR2 is SVGAGI. The CDR3 is made up of 14 amino acids. The CDR3 is CASSYSEGRGDAFF. The CDR3 coding sequence is TGTGCCAGCAGTTACTCGGAGGGGAGGGGTGACGCTTTCTTT.

The chain joins TRBV13 to TRBJ1-4, with a possible D match to TRBD1 (5 bases). The CDR3 spans 16 residues. Germline-derived CDR1 and CDR2 are PRHDT and FYEKMQ (reference sequence). V was cut by 3 bases and J by 4 bases, with 15 bases left in between. The CDR3 sequence is CASSFNQGGVNEKLFF. CDR3 sequence (DNA): TGTGCCAGCAGCTTTAATCAGGGCGGCGTTAATGAAAAACTGTTTTTT.

V and J are TRBV28 and TRBJ1-2; possibly TRBD1 for D (6 bases). V lost 6 bases, J lost 7 bases, and 9 bases lay in between. Per germline, CDR1 MDHEN and CDR2 SYDVKM. The CDR3 has 11 residues. The CDR3 sequence: CASRQGGGYTF. DNA for the CDR3: TGTGCCAGCAGACAGGGAGGTGGCTACACCTTC.

The rearrangement uses TRBV27 and TRBJ1-3; 9 positions agree with TRBD1. Germline CDR1 and CDR2: MNHEY and SMNVEV (reference sequence). There are 18 residues in the CDR3. V gave up 6 bases and J gave up 4 bases; unmatched junction bases: 16. The chain's CDR3 is CASRAYGTGLSRGNTIYF. The CDR3 DNA follows: TGTGCCAGCAGAGCGTACGGGACAGGGTTGTCCCGCGGAAACACCATATATTTT.